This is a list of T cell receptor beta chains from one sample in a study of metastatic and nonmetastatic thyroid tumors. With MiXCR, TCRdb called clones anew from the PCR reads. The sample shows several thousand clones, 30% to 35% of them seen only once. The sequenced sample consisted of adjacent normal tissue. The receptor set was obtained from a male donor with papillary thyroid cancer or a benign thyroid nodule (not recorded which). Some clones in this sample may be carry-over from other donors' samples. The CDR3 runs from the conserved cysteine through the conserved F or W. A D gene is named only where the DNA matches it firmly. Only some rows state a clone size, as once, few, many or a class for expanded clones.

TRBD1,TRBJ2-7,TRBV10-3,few,CAIRTRQGSEQYF,TGTGCCATAAGGACCCGACAGGGCAGTGAGCAGTACTTC
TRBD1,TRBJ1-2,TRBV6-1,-,CASSESNRGRYTF,TGTGCCAGCAGTGAATCGAACAGGGGTCGGTACACCTTC
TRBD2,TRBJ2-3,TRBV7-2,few,CASSLGGGTEGQYF,TGTGCCAGCAGCTTGGGGGGAGGGACCGAGGGGCAGTATTTT
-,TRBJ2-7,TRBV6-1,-,CAVQGAPYEQYF,TGTGCCGTCCAGGGAGCACCATACGAGCAGTACTTC
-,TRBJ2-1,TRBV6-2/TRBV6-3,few,CASSRVGNEQFF,TGTGCCAGCAGCCGGGTGGGGAATGAGCAGTTCTTC
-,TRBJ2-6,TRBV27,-,CASTHGTSGANVLTF,TGTGCCAGCACACATGGAACCTCTGGGGCCAACGTCCTGACTTTC
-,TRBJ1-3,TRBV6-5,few,CASSYSIFTGNTMYF,TGTGCCAGCAGTTACTCGATTTTCACCGGAAACACCATGTATTTT
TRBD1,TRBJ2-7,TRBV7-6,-,CASSARGQGEQYF,TGTGCCAGCAGCGCCAGGGGGCAGGGGGAGCAGTACTTC
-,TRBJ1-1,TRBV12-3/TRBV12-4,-,CASSVGGGLNTEAFF,TGTGCCAGCAGTGTTGGGGGGGGCTTGAACACTGAAGCTTTCTTT
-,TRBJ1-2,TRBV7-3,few,CASSPHRAFDGYTF,TGTGCCAGCAGCCCTCACAGGGCGTTTGATGGCTACACCTTC
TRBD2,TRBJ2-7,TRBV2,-,CASTAGALYEQYF,TGTGCCAGCACAGCGGGAGCCTTATACGAGCAGTACTTC
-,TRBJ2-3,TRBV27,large,CASSLTSTDTQYF,TGTGCCAGCAGTTTAACGAGCACAGATACGCAGTATTTT
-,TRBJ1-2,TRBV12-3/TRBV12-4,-,CASMRQAVYTF,TGTGCCAGCATGAGACAGGCGGTCTACACCTTC
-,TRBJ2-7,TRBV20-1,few,CSAPGIYEQYF,TGCAGTGCGCCAGGGATCTACGAGCAGTACTTC
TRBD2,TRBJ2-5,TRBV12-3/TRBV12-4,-,CASSHSGTQETQYF,TGTGCCAGCAGTCATAGCGGGACCCAAGAGACCCAGTACTTC
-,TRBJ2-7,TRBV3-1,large,CASSQDNAGHVPYEQYF,TGTGCCAGCAGCCAAGATAATGCAGGCCACGTACCCTACGAGCAGTACTTC